These T cell receptor beta chains were read from a single sample in a study of T cells in Graves' hyperthyroidism and ophthalmopathy. TCRdb reprocessed the multiplex PCR reads with MiXCR, giving one entry per CDR3 protein. The data show tens of thousands of distinct CDR3 sequences, less than 50% seen once. The sample taken for sequencing was blood. The receptors were gathered from a woman aged 30 to 39 with Graves' ophthalmopathy. The CDR3 runs from the conserved cysteine through the conserved F or W. A D gene is named only where the DNA matches it firmly. Only part of the rows carry a size: once, few, many, or a class if the clone is expanded.

TRBV7-9	TRBJ2-1	.	.	TGTGCCAGCAGCCAAGATTTGGGAGGTCATGAGCAGTTCTTC	CASSQDLGGHEQFF
TRBV20-1	TRBJ2-5	.	TRBD2	TGCAGTGCTAGAGACAGGGTTAGCGGGACCCCTTGGGAGACCCAGTACTTC	CSARDRVSGTPWETQYF
TRBV9	TRBJ2-5	.	.	TGTGCCAGCTCACCACGCAGGGCACTCCAAGAGACCCAGTACTTC	CASSPRRALQETQYF
TRBV4-1	TRBJ1-5	many	.	TGCGCCAGCAGCCAAGATTTCCGTCAGCCCCAGCATTTT	CASSQDFRQPQHF
TRBV5-1	TRBJ1-4	.	.	TGCGCCAGCAGCTTGGTTTCCGGGGGCTCTAATGAAAAACTGTTTTTT	CASSLVSGGSNEKLFF
TRBV20-1	TRBJ2-7	.	.	TGCAGTGGGGAGGCTAAGTACTACGAGCAGTACTTC	CSGEAKYYEQYF
TRBV28	TRBJ1-2	many	.	TGTGCCAGCAGTTCCTCAGGGGAAGGCTACACCTTC	CASSSSGEGYTF
TRBV7-2	TRBJ1-4	.	.	TGTGCCTGCAGCTTTATCGGGGGCGATGAAAAACTGTTTTTT	CACSFIGGDEKLFF
TRBV28	TRBJ2-3	many	.	TGTGCCAGCAGTTTGGGGCAGCCTAGCACAGATACGCAGTATTTT	CASSLGQPSTDTQYF
TRBV19	TRBJ2-7	.	TRBD1	TGTGCCAGCTTCACTAAGCAAAGGGACAGAGGGGGCTCCTACGAGCAGTACTTC	CASFTKQRDRGGSYEQYF
TRBV6-5	TRBJ1-1	.	.	TGTGCCAGCAGTTACCGGGGGGCAGGGGAAGCTTTCTTT	CASSYRGAGEAFF
TRBV2	TRBJ1-5	.	.	TGTGCCAGCAGGGACGGCTTCAATCAGCCCCAGCATTTT	CASRDGFNQPQHF
TRBV7-2	TRBJ2-3	.	.	TGTGCCGGCAGCCTGACCAGCGGAGCTTTAGATACGCAGTGTTTT	CAGSLTSGALDTQCF
TRBV15	TRBJ2-3	.	.	TGTGCCACCAGCAGAGGAAGGGGGGGCAACACAGATACGCAGTATTTT	CATSRGRGGNTDTQYF
TRBV15	TRBJ1-6	few	.	TGTGCCACCAGCAGAGGAGGTGGCAGCTCCTATAATTCACCCCTCCACTTT	CATSRGGGSSYNSPLHF
TRBV6-7	TRBJ2-1	many	TRBD1	TGTGCCAGCAGTTACTCACTACAGGGACAGGGGAACAATGAGCAGTTCTTC	CASSYSLQGQGNNEQFF
TRBV20-1	TRBJ2-7	.	.	TGCAGTGCTAGGAATCCGGTGGGCAACGAGCAGTACTTC	CSARNPVGNEQYF
TRBV20-1	TRBJ1-5	.	.	TGCAGTTTTTCGGGTAGCAATCAGCCCCAGCATTTT	CSFSGSNQPQHF
TRBV5-4	TRBJ2-5	many	TRBD2	TGTGCCAGCAGCCGGGAGGGGCCTAAATCGGAGACCCAGTACTTC	CASSREGPKSETQYF
TRBV28	TRBJ2-3	.	TRBD1	TGTGCCAGCAGTTCCACCAGGGGGCCCACAGATACGCAGTGTTTT	CASSSTRGPTDTQCF
TRBV9	TRBJ2-7	few	TRBD1	TGTGCCAGCAGCGGGACAGGGGGATACGAGCAGTACTTC	CASSGTGGYEQYF
TRBV6-6	TRBJ2-3	many	.	TGTGCCAGCACTACCACAGATACGCAGTATTTT	CASTTTDTQYF
TRBV5-1	TRBJ2-7	many	TRBD2	TGCGCCAGCAGCTTGGACCCGGGACTAGCCTTTTCAGGGTACTTC	CASSLDPGLAFSGYF
TRBV20-1	TRBJ1-2	once	.	TGCAGTGCTAGTCCCGCTAACTATGGCTACACCTTC	CSASPANYGYTF
TRBV6-1	TRBJ2-7	many	TRBD2	TGTGCCAGCAGAACTAGCGGGAGGAGGGCCTACGAGCAGTACTTC	CASRTSGRRAYEQYF
TRBV19	TRBJ1-2	many	TRBD1	TGTGCCAGTAGTAGGACGGACAGGGCTAACTATGGCTACACCTTC	CASSRTDRANYGYTF
TRBV2	TRBJ1-2	.	TRBD1	TGTGCCAGCCGCCGGACAGGGGAGTTTTTTGGCTACACCTTC	CASRRTGEFFGYTF
TRBV20-1	TRBJ2-3	many	TRBD2	TGCAGTGCTAGTTTAGCGGGAGGGGGCGATACGCAGTATTTT	CSASLAGGGDTQYF
TRBV7-9	TRBJ2-1	.	TRBD2	TGTGCCAGCAGCCCAATTAGCGGGAGAAGGAACGAGCAGTTCTTC	CASSPISGRRNEQFF
TRBV28	TRBJ1-1	many	.	TGTGCCAGCAGGATTGTGGGCACCACCTATGCGGCTTTCTTT	CASRIVGTTYAAFF
TRBV19	TRBJ2-3	many	.	TGTGCCAGTTCGACCGGCAATAGGGGGGATACGCAGTATTTT	CASSTGNRGDTQYF
TRBV6-1	TRBJ2-3	many	TRBD2	TGTGCCAGCACTAGGACTAGCGGGACCGGTGCAGATACGCAGTATTTT	CASTRTSGTGADTQYF
TRBV6-5	TRBJ2-7	many	.	TGTGCCAGTAAAATGGATAAGGGAGTCGAGAAGCAGTACTTC	CASKMDKGVEKQYF
TRBV14	TRBJ1-4	.	TRBD1	TGTGCCAGCAGTTACTCTTCAGGGGGCAACGGGGAAATACTGTTTTTT	CASSYSSGGNGEILFF
TRBV6-1	TRBJ2-4	many	.	TGTGCCAGCACCGTCCAGGATAGCAAAAACATTCAGTACTTC	CASTVQDSKNIQYF
TRBV7-9	TRBJ2-1	.	.	TGTGCCAGCAGCCTGGCGGCCGGGAGTAGTAATGAGCAGTTCTTC	CASSLAAGSSNEQFF
TRBV7-6	TRBJ2-1	.	TRBD2	TGTGCCAGCAGCGCTGACCTAGCGGGAGGCGCCAATGAGCAGTTCTTC	CASSADLAGGANEQFF
TRBV20-1	TRBJ2-4	once	.	.	CSASLPQQGGYTFGSGDIQYF
TRBV24-1	TRBJ2-7	.	.	TGTGCCAGCTTTAGGGCGGGGTTGAACGAGCAGTACTTC	CASFRAGLNEQYF